What follows describes a single TCR beta chain. Gene labels here are mouse ones. From the germline J gene comes the end of the CDR3, since the read stops 1 residue before it. Libraries were prepared by immunoSEQ multiplex PCR; TCRdb keeps only in-frame clonotypes and omits some of them. The sample records 40,000 to 60,000 clones, over 65% being singletons. This record comes from a study of tissue T cells after allogeneic stem cell transplantation. Germline V gene sequence: CDR1 FNHDT, CDR2 SITEND (reference sequence). V dropped 6 bases and J dropped 0; count of bases not matched to a gene: 5. CDR3 length: 15 amino acids.

Sequences were obtained from sorted cells pooled from one or two spleens. The chain is built from TRBV19 and TRBJ2-3; TRBD1 aligns across 9 bases. The clonotype was recovered from a pool of C57BL/6 mice in good health. CDR3 amino acids: CASNRDRASAETLYF. Partial CDR3 DNA: TGTGCCAGCAACCGGGACAGGGCTAGTGCAGAAACGCTGTAT.